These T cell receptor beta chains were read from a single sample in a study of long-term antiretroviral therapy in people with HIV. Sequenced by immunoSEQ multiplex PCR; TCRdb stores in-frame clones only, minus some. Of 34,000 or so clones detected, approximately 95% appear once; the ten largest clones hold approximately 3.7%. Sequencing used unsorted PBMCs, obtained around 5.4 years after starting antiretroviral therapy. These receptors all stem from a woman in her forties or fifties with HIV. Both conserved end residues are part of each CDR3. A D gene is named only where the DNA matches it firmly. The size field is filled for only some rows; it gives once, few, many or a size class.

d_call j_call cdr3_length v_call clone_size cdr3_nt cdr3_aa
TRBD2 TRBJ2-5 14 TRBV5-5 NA TGTGCCAGCAGTAGCGGGGGGACACAAGAGACCCAGTACTTC CASSSGGTQETQYF
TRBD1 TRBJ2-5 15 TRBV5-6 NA TGTGCCAGCGGCCTGGACAGGGGAGTAACAGAGACCCAGTACTTC CASGLDRGVTETQYF
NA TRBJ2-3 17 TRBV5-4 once TGTGCCAGCAGCTTGGCGTTAGGACATCAAGCCACAGATACGCAGTATTTT CASSLALGHQATDTQYF
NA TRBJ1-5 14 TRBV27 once TGTGCCAGCAGTTCCGGGTTTAGCAATCAGCCCCAGCATTTT CASSSGFSNQPQHF
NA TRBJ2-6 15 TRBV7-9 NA TGTGCCAGCAGCTTAGACGGCTCTGGGGCCAACGTCCTGACTTTC CASSLDGSGANVLTF
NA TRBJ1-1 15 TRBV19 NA TGTGCCAGTAAAGCGGGCTCCATCGTGGACACTGAAGCTTTCTTT CASKAGSIVDTEAFF
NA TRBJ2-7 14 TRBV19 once TGTGCCAGTAGTATAGACACAGGGGGGGCCGAGCAGTACTTC CASSIDTGGAEQYF
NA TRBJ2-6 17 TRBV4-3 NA TGCGCCAGCAGCCACATACAAGAGGGCTCTGGGGCCAACGTCCTGACTTTC CASSHIQEGSGANVLTF
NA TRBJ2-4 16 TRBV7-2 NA TGTGCCAGCAGCTCCCAGGTTGGGGAAGCCAAAAACATTCAGTACTTC CASSSQVGEAKNIQYF
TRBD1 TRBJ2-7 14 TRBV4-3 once TGCGCCAGCAGCCTCGGGACAGGGGCCTACGAGCAGTACTTC CASSLGTGAYEQYF
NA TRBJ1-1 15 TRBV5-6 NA TGTGCCAGCAGCTTGGTGTCCGGGAAGAACACTGAAGCTTTCTTT CASSLVSGKNTEAFF
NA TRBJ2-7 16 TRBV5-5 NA TGTGCCAGCAGCGCCCTGTCCGGACAGAGCTCCTACGAGCAGTACTTC CASSALSGQSSYEQYF
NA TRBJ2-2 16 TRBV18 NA TGTGCCAGCTCACCACCCGAGGGCACGAACACCGGGGAGCTGTTTTTT CASSPPEGTNTGELFF
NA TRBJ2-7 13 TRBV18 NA TGTGCCAGCTCCCTCAGCGGATTCTACGAGCAGTACTTC CASSLSGFYEQYF
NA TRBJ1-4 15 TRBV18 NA TGTGCCAGCTCACCACGGTCTGTGCGGGATGAAAAACTGTTTTTT CASSPRSVRDEKLFF
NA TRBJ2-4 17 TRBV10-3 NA TGTGCCATCAGTGAAGCCCCGCAGGCCACAGCCAAAAACATTCAGTACTTC CAISEAPQATAKNIQYF
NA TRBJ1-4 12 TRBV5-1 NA TGCGCCAGCAGCTCCCAGGGAGAGGGGTTGTTTTTT CASSSQGEGLFF
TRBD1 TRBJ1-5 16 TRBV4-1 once TGCGCCAGCAGCCAAGAACCGGGACAGAGAAATCAGCCCCAGCATTTT CASSQEPGQRNQPQHF
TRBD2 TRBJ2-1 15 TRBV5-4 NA TGTGCCAGCAGCTTGGGGCTAGCGGGGAACAATGAGCAGTTCTTC CASSLGLAGNNEQFF
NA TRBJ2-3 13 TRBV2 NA TGTGCCAGCAGTGAACACTGGCAAGGTACGCAGTATTTT CASSEHWQGTQYF
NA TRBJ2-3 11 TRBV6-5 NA TGTGCCAGCACCTATCGGGATACGCAGTATTTT CASTYRDTQYF
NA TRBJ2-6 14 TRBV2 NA TGTGCCAGCAACGGGGGGACAGGGGCCAACGTCCTGACTTTC CASNGGTGANVLTF
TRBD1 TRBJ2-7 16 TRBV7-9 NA TGTGCCAGCAGCTTGGCCGGGACAGGGTCTTCCTACGAGCAGTACTTC CASSLAGTGSSYEQYF
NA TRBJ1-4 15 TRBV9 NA TGTGCCAGCAGCGTAGAAGTAGGGCTGTATGAAAAACTGTTTTTT CASSVEVGLYEKLFF
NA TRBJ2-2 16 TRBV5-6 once TGTGCCAGCAGCACGGCGGGATTATCTTACACCGGGGAGCTGTTTTTT CASSTAGLSYTGELFF
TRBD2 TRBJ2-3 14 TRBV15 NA TGTGCCACCAGCACCAGGACTAGCGGGGATACGCAGTATTTT CATSTRTSGDTQYF
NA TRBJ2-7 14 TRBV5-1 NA TGCGCCAGCAGCTTGCAGGACGGATTTTACGAGCAGTACTTC CASSLQDGFYEQYF
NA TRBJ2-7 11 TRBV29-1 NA TGCAGCGTTGGGGACGACTACGAGCAGTACTTC CSVGDDYEQYF
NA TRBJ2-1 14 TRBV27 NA TGTGCCAGCAGTTTTTCGGGACCCGGGCGTGAGCAGTTCTTC CASSFSGPGREQFF
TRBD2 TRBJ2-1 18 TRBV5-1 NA TGCGCCAGCAGCTTGGCGGGACTAGCGGGGGGATTGGTCGGTGAGCAGTTCTTC CASSLAGLAGGLVGEQFF
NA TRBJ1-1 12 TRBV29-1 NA TGCAGCGGTCACCACGCGAACACTGAAGCTTTCTTT CSGHHANTEAFF
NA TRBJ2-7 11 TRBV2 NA TGTGCCAGCGGTTACTCCTACGAGCAGTACTTC CASGYSYEQYF
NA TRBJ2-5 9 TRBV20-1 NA TGCAGTGCTAGTGAGACCCAGTACTTC CSASETQYF
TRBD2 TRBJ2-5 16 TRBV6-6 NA TGTGCCAGCAGTACCGGGGTAGCGGGGGTTCAAGAGACCCAGTACTTC CASSTGVAGVQETQYF
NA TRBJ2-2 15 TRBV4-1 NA TGCGCCAGCAGCGTCCGGAGCACAGGGTCCGTGGAGCTGTTTTTT CASSVRSTGSVELFF
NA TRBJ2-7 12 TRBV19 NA TGTGCCAGTAGTTATCGGAGGGGGGAGCAGTACTTC CASSYRRGEQYF
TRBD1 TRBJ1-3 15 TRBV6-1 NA TGTGCCAGCAGCTCCGGGACAGTCACTGGAAACACCATATATTTT CASSSGTVTGNTIYF
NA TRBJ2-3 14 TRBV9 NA TGTGCCAGCAGCGTAGGAAGTCGGGAAGATACGCAGTATTTT CASSVGSREDTQYF
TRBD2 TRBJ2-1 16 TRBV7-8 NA TGTGCCAGCAGCTTAGCGCATGCGGTAGCGGGTGATGAGCAGTTCTTC CASSLAHAVAGDEQFF
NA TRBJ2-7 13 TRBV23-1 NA TGCGCCGGATGTTTGGGTTGGGTCTACGAGCAGTACTTC CAGCLGWVYEQYF
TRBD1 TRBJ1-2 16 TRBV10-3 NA TGTGCCATCAGTGAGGCGAGACAGGGTCGGGCTTCTGGCTACACCTTC CAISEARQGRASGYTF
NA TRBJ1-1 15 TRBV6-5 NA TGTGCCAGCAGTTACCAATTAGGGGTAACCACTGAAGCTTTCTTT CASSYQLGVTTEAFF
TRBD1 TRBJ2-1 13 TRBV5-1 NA TGCGCCAGCAGCACCTTACAGGGGACTGAGCAGTTCTTC CASSTLQGTEQFF
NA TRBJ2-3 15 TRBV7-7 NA TGTGCTAGCAGCCAATCAGCGGTTAGCACAGATACGCAGTATTTT CASSQSAVSTDTQYF
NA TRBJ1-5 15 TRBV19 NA TGTGCCAGTAGTATAGGTTACGGGACCTATCAGCCCCAGCATTTT CASSIGYGTYQPQHF
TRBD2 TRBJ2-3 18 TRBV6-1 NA TGTGCCAGCAGTGATCAAGGTCTGAGCGGGGATCCCCGGAATACGCAGTATTTT CASSDQGLSGDPRNTQYF
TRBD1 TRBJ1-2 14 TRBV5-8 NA TGTGCCAGCAGCTTCCCACAGGGGAAGTTTGGCTACACCTTC CASSFPQGKFGYTF
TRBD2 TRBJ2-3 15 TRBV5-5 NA TGTGCCAGCAGCGTAGCTAGCGGGGGCACAGATACGCAGTATTTT CASSVASGGTDTQYF
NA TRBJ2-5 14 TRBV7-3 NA TGTGCCAGCAGCCTGGGCAACCCGCAAAAGACCCAGTACTTC CASSLGNPQKTQYF
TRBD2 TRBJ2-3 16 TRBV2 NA TGTGCCAGCAGTGACCCGGCGGGGGGCCCGGGAGATACGCAGTATTTT CASSDPAGGPGDTQYF
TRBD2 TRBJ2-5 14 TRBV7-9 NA TGTGCCAGCGCGGTAGCGGGGGGGGAAGAGACCCAGTACTTC CASAVAGGEETQYF
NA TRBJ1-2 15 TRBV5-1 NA TGCGCCAGCAGCGGCACAGCGTTAACAATCCGAGGCTACACCTTC CASSGTALTIRGYTF
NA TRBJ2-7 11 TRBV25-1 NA TGTGCCAGCAGTGTAAAGCACGAGCAGTACTTC CASSVKHEQYF
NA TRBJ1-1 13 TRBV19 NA TGTGCCAGTAGTAGCGCATCGAACACTGAAGCTTTCTTT CASSSASNTEAFF
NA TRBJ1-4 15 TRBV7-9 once TGTGCCAGCAGCCCCCCCGGGGCCTATAATGAAAAACTGTTTTTT CASSPPGAYNEKLFF
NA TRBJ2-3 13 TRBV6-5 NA TGTGCCAGCAGTGAAAGAGGGAGAGATACGCAGTATTTT CASSERGRDTQYF
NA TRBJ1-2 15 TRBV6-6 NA TGTGCCAGCAGTGCGGCAGGGGCGGGCGTCTATGGCTACACCTTC CASSAAGAGVYGYTF
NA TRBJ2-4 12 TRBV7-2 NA TGTGCCAGCAGCTTGGCAGGAAGCATTCAGTACTTC CASSLAGSIQYF
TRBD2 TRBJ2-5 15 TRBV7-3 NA TGTGCCAGCAGCCTGAGCGGGGGGGTCCAAGAGACCCAGTACTTC CASSLSGGVQETQYF